This TCR beta chain was retrieved from a study of blood T cell repertoires in COVID-19. About the research overall: The origin of the acute and convalescent COVID-19 samples was the United States, Italy and Spain. PBMCs, B-cell-depleted T cells, or T cells were the source of the cDNA or gDNA that made up the material.

This clone was seen more than once but under ten times. TCRdb keeps only in-frame clones here, not all; method: immunoSEQ multiplex PCR. The sample has about 140,000 clones; 84% are singletons. The sample was peripheral blood. This receptor was taken from a woman aged 60-75 years with acute or convalescent COVID-19.

CDR3 sequence (DNA): TGCGCCAGCAGGCTAGCGGGATATGAGCAGTTCTTC. Its protein product is CASRLAGYEQFF. The chain is built from TRBV5-1 and TRBJ2-1, with TRBD2 matching over 9 bases. V dropped 5 bases and J dropped 8; count of bases not matched to a gene: 2. This CDR3 region has 12 residues. Germline V CDR1 and CDR2: SGHRS, YFSETQ. Full variable domain (outside the CDR3, taken from reference TRBV5-1 and TRBJ2-1): KAGVTQTPRYLIKTRGQQVTLSCSPISGHRSVSWYQQTPGQGLQFLFEYFSETQRNKGNFPGRFSGRQFSNSRSEMNVSTLELGDSALYLCASRLAGYEQFFGPGTRLTVL.